This is a list of T cell receptor beta chains from one sample in a study of chemoradiotherapy in HPV16-positive cancers. Generated by immunoSEQ multiplex PCR, the TCRdb table keeps only in-frame clones and is missing some. The table includes 600 to 800 clones, around 93% detected once. This specimen consisted of tumor tissue, obtained from a patient who underwent chemoradiotherapy. Receptor source: a human donor with HPV-associated anogenital cancer. Each CDR3 is given with its conserved first and last residue. D genes are given only for firm matches. The listing skips clone size in some rows; elsewhere it reads once, few, many or a size class.

J: TRBJ2-3; size: few; V: TRBV4-3; D: -; DNA: TGCGCCAGCAGCCAAGAGACGGGGGGCCCAGATACGCAGTATTTT; CDR3: CASSQETGGPDTQYF
J: TRBJ2-2; size: -; V: TRBV15; D: TRBD2; DNA: TGTGCCACCAGCAGAGATCTAGCCCTAGCGGGAGGTTCGAACACCGGGGAGCTGTTTTTT; CDR3: CATSRDLALAGGSNTGELFF
J: TRBJ2-7; size: -; V: TRBV19; D: TRBD2; DNA: TGTGCCAGTAGTCGGACTAGCGGGAGCATGAACGAGCAGTACTTC; CDR3: CASSRTSGSMNEQYF
J: TRBJ2-6; size: -; V: TRBV7-3; D: -; DNA: TGTGCCAGCAGCCTTTGCGTACGCTTACAAAGTCGGGCCAACGTCCTGACTTTC; CDR3: CASSLCVRLQSRANVLTF
J: TRBJ2-2; size: -; V: TRBV5-1; D: -; DNA: TGCGCCACCCGCGGGGCCTCTAACACCGGGGAGCTGTTTTTT; CDR3: CATRGASNTGELFF
J: TRBJ2-1; size: -; V: TRBV27; D: -; DNA: TGTGCCAGCAGTTTAACCAGGGGTAACAATGAGCAGTTCTTC; CDR3: CASSLTRGNNEQFF
J: TRBJ2-3; size: -; V: TRBV28; D: TRBD1; DNA: TGTGCCAGCGGAACGAAAAGAGGAGACAGGGAATTTGATACGCAGTATTTT; CDR3: CASGTKRGDREFDTQYF
J: TRBJ1-4; size: -; V: TRBV10-2; D: -; DNA: TGCGCCAGCAGCCCGACCCTGGGTAATGAAAAACTGTTTTTT; CDR3: CASSPTLGNEKLFF
J: TRBJ1-1; size: -; V: TRBV29-1; D: TRBD1; DNA: TGCAGCTCGACAGGGAATCTGAACACTGAAGCTTTCTTT; CDR3: CSSTGNLNTEAFF
J: TRBJ1-1; size: -; V: TRBV6-5; D: -; DNA: TGTGCCAGCAGTTACTCTGGGAAAGAAGCTTTCTTT; CDR3: CASSYSGKEAFF
J: TRBJ1-6; size: -; V: TRBV28; D: -; DNA: TGTGCCAGCAGATGGACCGCTAATAATTTACCCCTCCACTTT; CDR3: CASRWTANNLPLHF
J: TRBJ2-1; size: -; V: TRBV4-2; D: -; DNA: TGTGCCAGCAGCACCAGCCGGGACGGGTTTGAGCAGTTCTTC; CDR3: CASSTSRDGFEQFF
J: TRBJ2-2; size: -; V: TRBV30; D: -; DNA: TGTGCCTGGAGTCGGACCAGGAGCGGGGAGCTGTTTTTT; CDR3: CAWSRTRSGELFF
J: TRBJ2-7; size: -; V: TRBV5-1; D: TRBD2; DNA: TGCGCCAGCAGCTTGGCCCCAGGTCTTCCCGGGACTAGCTACGAGCAGTACTTC; CDR3: CASSLAPGLPGTSYEQYF
J: TRBJ1-5; size: -; V: TRBV30; D: -; DNA: TGTGCCTGGAGTGTAGATAATAGCAATCAGCCCCAGCATTTT; CDR3: CAWSVDNSNQPQHF
J: TRBJ1-6; size: -; V: TRBV19; D: -; DNA: TGTGCCAGCTCCGACAGGAAAAGGGGTAATTCACCCCTCCACTTT; CDR3: CASSDRKRGNSPLHF
J: TRBJ2-1; size: -; V: TRBV4-1; D: -; DNA: TGCGCCAGCAGCCAAGATAGGGGGGCCAGGGAGCAGTTCTTC; CDR3: CASSQDRGAREQFF
J: TRBJ2-7; size: once; V: TRBV6-1; D: TRBD2; DNA: TGTGCCAGCAGTGAGGGGCTAGCGGGAGCTCTTTACGAGCAGTACTTC; CDR3: CASSEGLAGALYEQYF
J: TRBJ1-1; size: -; V: TRBV11-1; D: -; DNA: TGTGCCAGCAGTCCCTACAGGGAGACGGGAGCTTTCTTT; CDR3: CASSPYRETGAFF
J: TRBJ1-4; size: -; V: TRBV7-2; D: TRBD1; DNA: TGTGCCAGCAGCGCCGCCGGCAGGACAGGAAAACTGTTTTTT; CDR3: CASSAAGRTGKLFF
J: TRBJ2-1; size: -; V: TRBV6-4; D: -; DNA: TGTGCCAGCAGTGACAGGGCAGGGGTAGGGAATGAGCAGTTCTTC; CDR3: CASSDRAGVGNEQFF
J: TRBJ1-3; size: -; V: TRBV28; D: TRBD1; DNA: TGTGCCAGCATGACAGGGACTGGAAACACCATATATTTT; CDR3: CASMTGTGNTIYF
J: TRBJ2-7; size: -; V: TRBV6-1; D: -; DNA: TGTGCCAGCAGTGAAGCTGAGGGAGCATCCTACGAGCAGTACTTC; CDR3: CASSEAEGASYEQYF
J: TRBJ2-7; size: -; V: TRBV7-9; D: -; DNA: TGTGCCAGCAGTACATACGAGCAGTACTTC; CDR3: CASSTYEQYF
J: TRBJ2-1; size: -; V: TRBV7-9; D: TRBD2; DNA: TGTGCCAGCAGCTTGACTAGCGGGAGAGATGAGCAGTTCTTC; CDR3: CASSLTSGRDEQFF
J: TRBJ2-1; size: -; V: TRBV4-2; D: TRBD2; DNA: TGTGCCAGCAGCCAGGAGCGGGGGGGTTACAATGAGCAGTTCTTC; CDR3: CASSQERGGYNEQFF
J: TRBJ1-6; size: -; V: TRBV2; D: -; DNA: TGTGCCAGCAGTGAAGCGAGACCGCATAATTCACCCCTCCACTTT; CDR3: CASSEARPHNSPLHF
J: TRBJ2-7; size: once; V: TRBV4-2; D: TRBD2; DNA: TGTGCCAGCAGCGATCTAGCGGGGGACTCCTACGAGCAGTACTTC; CDR3: CASSDLAGDSYEQYF
J: TRBJ2-6; size: -; V: TRBV18; D: -; DNA: TGTGCCAGCTCATGGGGTGTGGTACAAAGTCGGGCCAACGTCCTGACTTTC; CDR3: CASSWGVVQSRANVLTF
J: TRBJ1-4; size: -; V: TRBV28; D: -; DNA: TGTGCCAGCAGTACGACCCCTATTAAAGGGGCAACTAATGAAAAACTGTTTTTT; CDR3: CASSTTPIKGATNEKLFF
J: TRBJ2-5; size: -; V: TRBV7-9; D: TRBD2; DNA: TGTGCCAGCAGCGCGCAAAGCGGGAGCACGGAGACCCAGTACTTC; CDR3: CASSAQSGSTETQYF
J: TRBJ2-1; size: -; V: TRBV30; D: TRBD2; DNA: TGTGCCTGGAGTGTATTCACACTAGCGGTACAGTTCTTC; CDR3: CAWSVFTLAVQFF
J: TRBJ2-2; size: -; V: TRBV5-1; D: TRBD2; DNA: TGCGCCAGCAGCTTGGCCCTAGCGGGAGTGAGCACCGGGGAGCTGTTTTTT; CDR3: CASSLALAGVSTGELFF
J: TRBJ2-3; size: -; V: TRBV2; D: -; DNA: TGTGCCAGCATCATCGAGTACTACTCGGATACGCAGTATTTT; CDR3: CASIIEYYSDTQYF
J: TRBJ2-3; size: -; V: TRBV19; D: TRBD2; DNA: TGTGCCAGTAGTCCCAGGCGGGAGGGTAGCACAGATACGCAGTATTTT; CDR3: CASSPRREGSTDTQYF
J: TRBJ1-5; size: -; V: TRBV19; D: -; DNA: TGTGCCAGTAGTATGGGATCTGAGGGGCCCCAGCATTTT; CDR3: CASSMGSEGPQHF
J: TRBJ2-2; size: -; V: TRBV5-1; D: TRBD2; DNA: TGCGCCAGCAGCTTGGAGCGGGGGAACACCGGGGAGCTGTTTTTT; CDR3: CASSLERGNTGELFF